These T cell receptor beta chains were read from a single sample in a study of CD8 T cells in Susac syndrome. TCRdb processed the immunoSEQ multiplex PCR reads anew with MiXCR; each CDR3 protein has one entry. Of 150,000 or so distinct CDR3 sequences listed, 93% were seen once; the top ten hold around 0.13%. Sequencing was carried out using CD4+ T cells from PBMCs. The origin of the receptors is a human donor in good health. Each CDR3 is given without its conserved first and last residue.

j_gene | v_gene | CDR3aa
TRBJ2-1 | TRBV7-9 | ASSLGHSSEQF
TRBJ1-3 | TRBV5-4 | ASSRLGSSGNTIY
TRBJ1-2 | TRBV7-2 | ASSLGQGGNYGYT
TRBJ1-2 | TRBV5-1 | ASSLERAGGYT
TRBJ1-1 | TRBV6-2/TRBV6-3 | ASTDPNTEAF
TRBJ2-7 | TRBV27 | ASSSNRGPGDEQY
TRBJ1-5 | TRBV6-6 | ASSWTGSNQPQH
TRBJ1-1 | TRBV7-9 | ASSLTGGLGTEAF
TRBJ2-7 | TRBV7-9 | ASSASYEQY
TRBJ1-2 | TRBV12-3/TRBV12-4 | ASSLGTIYGYT
TRBJ1-6 | TRBV5-4 | ASSSLTGGNSPLH
TRBJ2-7 | TRBV29-1 | SVEEADSYEQY
TRBJ2-1 | TRBV12-5 | ASGLVKDGQVWNNEQF